This T cell receptor beta chain appears in the sequencing data of a study of shared clonotypes between healthy human individuals. TCRdb's copy holds only in-frame clones and misses some; the assay was immunoSEQ multiplex PCR. The top ten hold approximately 1% of the sample, which has some 1.4 million clones, about 96% seen once. Germline CDR1 DFQATT, CDR2 SNEGSKA (reference sequence). The CDR3 runs 11 residues. V lost 6 bases, J lost 4 bases, and 7 bases lay in between. This clone was observed a single time. The sequenced sample was naive CD4+ T cells sorted from blood. Subset in this sample: CD45RA+ positively selected. This TCR derives from a man under 40 in good health. V gene TRBV20-1 combines with J gene TRBJ1-3, with no clear D. The DNA for the CDR3 is TGCAGTGCACGTCAGGGAAACACCATATATTTT. The encoded protein is CSARQGNTIYF.